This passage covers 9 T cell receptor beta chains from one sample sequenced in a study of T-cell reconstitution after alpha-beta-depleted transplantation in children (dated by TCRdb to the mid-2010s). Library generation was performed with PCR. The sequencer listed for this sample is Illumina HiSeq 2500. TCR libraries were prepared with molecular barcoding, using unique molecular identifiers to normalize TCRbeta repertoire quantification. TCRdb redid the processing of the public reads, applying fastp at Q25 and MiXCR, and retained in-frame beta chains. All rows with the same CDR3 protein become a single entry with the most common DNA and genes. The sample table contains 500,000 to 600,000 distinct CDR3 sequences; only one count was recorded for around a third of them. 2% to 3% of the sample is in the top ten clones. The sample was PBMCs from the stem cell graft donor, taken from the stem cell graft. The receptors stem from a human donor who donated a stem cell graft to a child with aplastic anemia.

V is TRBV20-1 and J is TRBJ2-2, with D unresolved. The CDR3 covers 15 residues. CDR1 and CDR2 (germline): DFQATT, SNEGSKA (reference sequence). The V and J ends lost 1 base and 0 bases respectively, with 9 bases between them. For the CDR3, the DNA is TGCAGTGCTAGAGCCCACTACCCGAACACCGGGGAGCTGTTTTTT. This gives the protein CSARAHYPNTGELFF.

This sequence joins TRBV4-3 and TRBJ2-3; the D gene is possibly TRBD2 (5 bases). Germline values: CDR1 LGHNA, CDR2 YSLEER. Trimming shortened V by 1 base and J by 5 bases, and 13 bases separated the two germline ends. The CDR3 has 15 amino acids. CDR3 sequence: CASSQAPYRGDTQYF. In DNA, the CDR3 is TGCGCCAGCAGCCAAGCTCCCTACCGGGGAGATACGCAGTATTTT.

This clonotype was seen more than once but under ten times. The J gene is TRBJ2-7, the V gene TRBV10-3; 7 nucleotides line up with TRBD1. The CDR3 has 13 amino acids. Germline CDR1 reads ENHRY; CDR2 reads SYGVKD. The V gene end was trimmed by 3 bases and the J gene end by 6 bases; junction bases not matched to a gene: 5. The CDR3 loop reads CAISEEQGTEQYV. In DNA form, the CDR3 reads TGTGCCATCAGTGAAGAACAGGGGACCGAGCAGTACGTC.

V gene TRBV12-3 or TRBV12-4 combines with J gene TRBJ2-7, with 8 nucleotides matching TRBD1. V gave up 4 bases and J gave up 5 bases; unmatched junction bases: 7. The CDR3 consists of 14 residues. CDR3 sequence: CASSSGQGFHEQYF. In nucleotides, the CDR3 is TGTGCCAGCAGTTCCGGACAGGGATTCCACGAGCAGTACTTC.

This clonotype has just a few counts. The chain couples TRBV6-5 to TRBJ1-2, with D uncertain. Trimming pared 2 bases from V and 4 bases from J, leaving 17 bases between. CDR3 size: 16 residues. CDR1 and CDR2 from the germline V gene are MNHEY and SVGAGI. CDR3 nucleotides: TGTGCCAGCAGTTACGATCCCGCAGAACTAATCTATGGCTACACCTTC. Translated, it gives CASSYDPAELIYGYTF.

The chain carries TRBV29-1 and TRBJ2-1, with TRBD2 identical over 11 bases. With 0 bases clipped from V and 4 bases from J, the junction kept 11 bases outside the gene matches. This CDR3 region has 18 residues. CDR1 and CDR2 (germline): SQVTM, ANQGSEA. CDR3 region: CSVEDPGLAVDTYNEQFF. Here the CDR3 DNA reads TGCAGCGTTGAAGATCCGGGACTAGCGGTCGATACTTACAATGAGCAGTTCTTC.

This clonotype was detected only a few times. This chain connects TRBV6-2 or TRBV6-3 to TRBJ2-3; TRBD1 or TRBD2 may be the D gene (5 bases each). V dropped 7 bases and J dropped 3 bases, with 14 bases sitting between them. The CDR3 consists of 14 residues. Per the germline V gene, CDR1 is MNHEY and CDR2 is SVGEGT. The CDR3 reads CASIEGFSTDTQYF. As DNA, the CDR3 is TGTGCCAGCATAGAGGGGTTTTCGACAGATACGCAGTATTTT.

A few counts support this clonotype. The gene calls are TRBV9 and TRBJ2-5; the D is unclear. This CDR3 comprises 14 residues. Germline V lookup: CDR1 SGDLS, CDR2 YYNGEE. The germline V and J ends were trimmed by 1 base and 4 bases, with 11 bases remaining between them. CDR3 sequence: CASSVRNGRETQYF. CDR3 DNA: TGTGCCAGCAGCGTACGGAACGGTCGAGAGACCCAGTACTTC.

Here the CDR3 DNA reads TGTGCCAGCAGCTGGACAGTTAATGAAAAACTGTTTTTT. Translation gives CASSWTVNEKLFF. The V gene is TRBV7-2, the J gene TRBJ1-4; weak D call: TRBD1 (6 bases). Trimming took off 4 bases at V and 4 bases at J, with 7 bases between the two ends. Germline V CDR1 and CDR2: SGHTA, FQGNSA. The CDR3 runs to 13 residues.